This T cell receptor beta chain was observed in a study of OX40 agonist ivuxolimab in advanced cancers. Study background: Checkpoint inhibitors had been given previously to roughly 40% of patients.

Here immunoSEQ multiplex PCR was the method, and the copy in TCRdb shows in-frame clones only, minus some. This sample has about 51,000 clones, with approximately 91% found just once. Study-wide results and caveats: Some patients who did not respond also had low normalized T-cell clonal expansion.

Trimming removed 1 base from V and 4 bases from J, with 14 bases in between. Germline V gene lookup returns CDR1 SGHDT and CDR2 YYEEEE. This CDR3 has 16 amino acids. On this clone itself: Its antigen is still unknown.

Sequencing used CD4+ or CD8+ T cells sorted from blood, obtained in a trial of the OX40 agonist ivuxolimab. This sequence was found in an adult with an advanced solid tumor such as melanoma, head and neck, liver or kidney cancer. The chain carries TRBV5-6 and TRBJ2-2; perhaps TRBD2 as D (5 bases). As DNA, the CDR3 is TGTGCCAGCAGCTTGCGGGGAGTCCACCCCACCGGGGAGCTGTTTTTT. Its translation: CASSLRGVHPTGELFF.